The present T cell receptor beta chain was sequenced within a study of T cell changes during pregnancy in multiple sclerosis. Trimming removed 3 bases from V and 7 bases from J, with 16 bases in between. CDR3 length: 14 amino acids. Germline assignment: CDR1 SEHNR and CDR2 FQNEAQ (reference sequence). This clone was seen just once. Measured with immunoSEQ multiplex PCR; TCRdb has only the in-frame clones, and not every one. The sample contains about 67,000 clones, approximately 90% of which appear only once. Material: peripheral blood, obtained in the first trimester of pregnancy. This clonotype was sampled from a female donor with multiple sclerosis, enrolled in a pregnancy study. The gene calls are TRBV7-9 and TRBJ2-7, with TRBD1 as a possible D gene (6 bases). The CDR3 sequence is CASSFRDTLQEQYF. The CDR3 DNA follows: TGTGCCAGCAGCTTCCGGGACACCCTTCAGGAGCAGTACTTC.